The T cell receptor (beta chain) under discussion was sequenced for a study of blood T cell repertoires in COVID-19. The table came from immunoSEQ multiplex PCR; TCRdb's copy has only in-frame clones and leaves some out. The sample holds 310,000 or so clones, under 90% seen once. Germline-derived CDR1 and CDR2 are SGHRS and YFSETQ. CDR3 size: 15 residues. V was cut by 0 bases and J by 1 base, with 10 bases left in between. Sequencing was performed on PBMCs or T cells enriched from blood (not recorded which). This receptor was identified in a woman aged 18-29 years who had recovered from COVID-19. The genes are TRBV5-1 and TRBJ1-2; D is possibly TRBD1 (5 bases). CDR3 amino acids: CASSLALDSNYGYTF. CDR3 DNA: TGCGCCAGCAGCTTGGCCTTAGACAGTAACTATGGCTACACCTTC.